Below, 24 T cell receptor beta chains from the same sample are listed, as sequenced in a study of cytomegalovirus exposure and HLA in healthy donors. The PCR used 60 Vbeta and 13 Jbeta primers. The method was immunoSEQ multiplex PCR; TCRdb's version includes in-frame clones alone and lacks a portion of them. The sample carries about 160,000 clones, 80% to 90% recorded once. Sequenced material: PBMCs. Receptors originate from a man in his fifties or sixties in good health and CMV-seropositive.

The rearrangement joins TRBV5-4 to TRBJ2-5; a possible D gene is TRBD2 (5 bases). V lost 0 bases and J 4 bases, leaving 10 bases between the germline ends. The CDR3 is 14 residues long. In germline, CDR1 is SGHNT, CDR2 YYREEE (reference sequence). In DNA form, the CDR3 reads TGTGCCAGCAGCTTGGAGACTACGGCAGAGACCCAGTACTTC. It yields the protein CASSLETTAETQYF. The variable domain in full, with the rest retrieved from reference TRBV5-4 and TRBJ2-5, is ETGVTQSPTHLIKTRGQQVTLRCSSQSGHNTVSWYQQALGQGPQFIFQYYREEENGRGNFPPRFSGLQFPNYSSELNVNALELDDSALYLCASSLETTAETQYFGPGTRLLVL.

The gene calls are TRBV7-2 and TRBJ2-1, with TRBD2 as a possible D gene (6 bases). Deletions cut 0 bases from V and 6 bases from J, with 12 bases between. Looked up from germline, CDR1 is SGHTA and CDR2 is FQGNSA. This CDR3 has 15 residues. The CDR3 region is CASSLALAMGNEQFF. The CDR3 nucleotides read TGTGCCAGCAGCTTAGCCCTAGCGATGGGCAATGAGCAGTTCTTC.

The rearrangement uses TRBV7-9 and TRBJ2-3; 12 bases fit TRBD2. J lost 2 bases, V lost 6 bases, and 15 bases had no gene match. The CDR3 sequence is 19 residues long. Germline V gene sequence: CDR1 SEHNR, CDR2 FQNEAQ (reference sequence). The CDR3 DNA reads as TGTGCCAGCAGGTCACTAGCGGGGGGCCGGACCCCCTTCACAGATACGCAGTATTTT. It translates to CASRSLAGGRTPFTDTQYF.

This rearrangement joins TRBV14 to TRBJ2-3; TRBD1 matches at 7 bases. The CDR3 length is 12 residues. V was clipped by 4 bases and J by 8 bases; unmatched bases: 3. The germline V gene encodes CDR1 SGHDN and CDR2 FVKESK. This CDR3 is CASSPQGSTQYF. The CDR3 DNA reads TGTGCCAGCAGCCCACAGGGGAGTACGCAGTATTTT.

The J gene is TRBJ1-1, the V gene TRBV18; D remains ambiguous. Trimming stripped 2 bases from V and 8 bases from J, with 9 bases between. The CDR3 runs 12 residues. CDR1 is KGHSH and CDR2 is LQKENI in the germline V gene. This CDR3 reads CASSPGPGEAFF. In nucleotides, the CDR3 is TGTGCCAGCTCACCAGGGCCGGGGGAAGCTTTCTTT.

This clone was detected only once. The V call is TRBV9, the J call TRBJ2-2, with 13 bases fitting TRBD2. In germline, CDR1 is SGDLS, CDR2 YYNGEE. With 3 bases clipped from V and 6 bases from J, the junction kept 2 bases outside the gene matches. The CDR3 loop spans 15 amino acids. The chain's CDR3 is CASSEGTSGAGELFF. CDR3 in DNA: TGTGCCAGCAGCGAGGGGACTAGCGGGGCCGGGGAGCTGTTTTTT.

The chain employs TRBV5-1 and TRBJ2-7, with 7 positions matching TRBD1. This CDR3 contains 17 residues. Looked up from germline, CDR1 is SGHRS and CDR2 is YFSETQ. Trimming cost V 3 bases and J 3 bases; bases outside gene matches: 15. The CDR3 DNA follows: TGCGCCAGCAGCTCCTCGACCACAGGGGTGCCCTACTACGAGCAGTACTTC. This codes for CASSSSTTGVPYYEQYF.

This chain connects TRBV4-1 to TRBJ1-3, with 7 bases aligning to TRBD1. The germline V gene has CDR1 MGHRA and CDR2 YSYEKL. This CDR3 is built from 17 residues. The V and J ends lost 2 bases and 2 bases, in that order; junction bases with no gene match: 9. In DNA, the CDR3 is TGCGCCAGCAGCCAACTCCGGGACAGCATGACTGGAAACACCATATATTTT. It codes for CASSQLRDSMTGNTIYF.

The CDR3 protein is CASSLVLAGGVETQYF. As DNA, the CDR3 is TGCGCCAGCAGCTTGGTGTTAGCGGGGGGTGTGGAGACCCAGTACTTC. The chain is built from TRBV5-1 and TRBJ2-5, with 10 bases identical to TRBD2. CDR1 is SGHRS, CDR2 YFSETQ, per germline. The CDR3 consists of 16 residues. J was trimmed by 5 bases and V by 0 bases; bases with no gene match: 7.

V usage is TRBV7-8 and J usage is TRBJ2-7, with 7 bases lining up with TRBD2. Germline CDR1 and CDR2: SGHVS and FQNEAQ. The length of the CDR3 is 14 residues. V gave up 4 bases and J gave up 4 bases; unmatched junction bases: 7. The chain's CDR3 is CASSSGLVLYEQYV. The CDR3 DNA follows: TGTGCCAGCAGCTCCGGACTAGTTTTGTACGAGCAGTACGTC.

This chain connects TRBV4-1 to TRBJ2-5, with 9 bases lining up with TRBD1. The end of the DNA is better explained by TRBJ2-7, so the J call may be wrong. CDR3 length: 15 amino acids. Germline V CDR1 and CDR2: MGHRA, YSYEKL. For the CDR3, the DNA is TGCGCCAGCAGCCAAGGACAGGGGGTTTCGTACGAGCAGTACTTC. Translated: CASSQGQGVSYEQYF.

The rearrangement links TRBV18 to TRBJ2-1; tentative D call: TRBD1 (5 bases). The germline V gene encodes CDR1 KGHSH and CDR2 LQKENI. Trimming took off 3 bases at V and 7 bases at J, with 19 bases between the two ends. This CDR3 is built from 16 residues. CDR3 residues: CASSPPDTLKRNEQFF. CDR3 coding DNA: TGTGCCAGCTCACCCCCGGACACTCTAAAGAGGAATGAGCAGTTCTTC.

This sequence joins TRBV7-9 and TRBJ2-1; 12 bases are a match to TRBD2. CDR3 length: 15 amino acids. Losses at the gene ends were 4 bases for V and 6 bases for J; bases not matched to a gene: 4. Germline V lookup: CDR1 SEHNR, CDR2 FQNEAQ (reference sequence). This chain's CDR3 is CASSSSGGEFNEQFF. CDR3 coding DNA: TGTGCCAGCAGCTCTAGCGGGGGGGAATTCAATGAGCAGTTCTTC.

The CDR3 DNA sequence: TGTGCCAGCGCAGGACAGACTGAAGCTTTCTTT. The encoded protein is CASAGQTEAFF. The rearrangement uses TRBV18 and TRBJ1-1, with a possible D match to TRBD1 (6 bases). Germline CDR1 is KGHSH and CDR2 is LQKENI. Trimming shortened V by 8 bases and J by 5 bases, and 9 bases separated the two germline ends. The CDR3 contains 11 residues.

This sequence joins TRBV6-5 and TRBJ1-5; TRBD1 might be the D (5 bases). The CDR3 contains 15 residues. The germline gives CDR1 MNHEY, CDR2 SVGAGI. V shed 7 bases and J shed 0 bases, with 13 bases lying between them. CDR3 nucleotides: TGTGCCAGCACCCGGGGGGGGAATAGCAATCAGCCCCAGCATTTT. Translating it yields CASTRGGNSNQPQHF.

Remarks on this clone: Mismatch with germline at one junction end may stem from a read error. The J gene is TRBJ2-3, the V gene TRBV5-1, with D possibly being TRBD2 (5 bases). The CDR3 is 15 residues long. Germline CDR1 SGHRS, CDR2 YFSETQ. CDR3 DNA: TGCGCCAGCAGCCCGGAGGCTGAGCTTACAGATACACAGTATTTT. Translating gives CASSPEAELTDTQYF.

The chain links TRBV19 to TRBJ1-2; D uncertain. Trimming pared 7 bases from V and 8 bases from J, leaving 20 bases between. CDR1 LNHDA and CDR2 SQIVND come from the germline V gene (reference sequence). The CDR3 spans 14 residues. CDR3 sequence: CASTAPGRREGYTF. CDR3 nucleotide sequence: TGTGCCAGTACCGCCCCGGGCAGACGGGAAGGCTACACCTTC. The whole variable domain, filled in from reference TRBV19 and TRBJ1-2, reads DGGITQSPKYLFRKEGQNVTLSCEQNLNHDAMYWYRQDPGQGLRLIYYSQIVNDFQKGDIAEGYSVSREKKESFPLTVTSAQKNPTAFYLCASTAPGRREGYTFGSGTRLTVV.

The chain's CDR3 is CASSYGQSRPQHF. The CDR3 DNA is TGTGCCAGCAGCTACGGACAGTCAAGGCCCCAGCATTTT. V is TRBV5-6 and J is TRBJ1-5, with D possibly TRBD1 on 6 matching bases. V was clipped by 3 bases and J by 9 bases, with 13 bases between them. CDR1 is SGHDT, CDR2 YYEEEE, per germline. This CDR3 is 13 amino acids long.

The rearrangement uses TRBV6-4 and TRBJ2-1, with 13 positions matching TRBD2. CDR1 is MRHNA, CDR2 SNTAGT, per germline. The CDR3 consists of 16 residues. V was pared by 6 bases and J by 0 bases, with 2 bases of the junction left unmatched. CDR3 sequence reads: CASRRLAGGSYNEQFF. The CDR3 nucleotides are TGTGCCAGCAGAAGACTAGCGGGAGGCTCCTACAATGAGCAGTTCTTC.

V usage is TRBV11-1 and J usage is TRBJ2-2; maybe TRBD1 (6 bases). Trimming removed 2 bases from V and 8 bases from J, with 12 bases in between. The CDR3 runs 14 residues. Looked up from germline, CDR1 is SGHAT and CDR2 is FQDESV (reference sequence). The CDR3 nucleotides are TGTGCCAGCAGCTTACCGGACAGTTGGGGGGAGCTGTTTTTT. This sequence encodes CASSLPDSWGELFF.

The chain couples TRBV6-5 to TRBJ1-1, with 7 bases matching TRBD1. CDR3 length: 14 amino acids. The germline gives CDR1 MNHEY, CDR2 SVGAGI. V lost 4 bases to trimming and J lost 1 base; unmatched junction nucleotides: 3. CDR3 DNA: TGTGCCAGCAGTTGGACAGGATCGAACACTGAAGCTTTCTTT. Translating it yields CASSWTGSNTEAFF.

The chain links TRBV5-1 to TRBJ2-5; TRBD1 agrees at 10 bases. CDR1 is SGHRS and CDR2 is YFSETQ in the germline V gene. The CDR3 is 16 amino acids. V dropped 3 bases and J dropped 2; count of bases not matched to a gene: 7. The CDR3 here is CASSSSGTGVQETQYF. The DNA for the CDR3 is TGCGCCAGCAGCTCGAGCGGGACAGGGGTACAAGAGACCCAGTACTTC.

The chain joins TRBV27 to TRBJ1-1, with TRBD1 matching 11 bases. The V segment lost 6 bases and the J segment 5 bases; nucleotides outside the gene matches: 8. CDR1 and CDR2 from the germline V gene are MNHEY and SMNVEV (reference sequence). The CDR3 is made up of 15 amino acids. CDR3 loop: CASSSGTGGRTEAFF. The DNA for the CDR3 is TGTGCCAGCAGCTCCGGGACAGGGGGTCGGACTGAAGCTTTCTTT.

This clone has a single count. The genes are TRBV30 and TRBJ2-4; TRBD2 matches 9 bases. The trim removed 2 bases at V and 14 bases at J, leaving 10 bases unmatched. CDR1 and CDR2 (germline): GTSNPN, SVGIG (reference sequence). This CDR3 contains 13 residues. The CDR3 reads CAWSPPIAGAEYF. The CDR3 nucleotides are TGTGCCTGGAGTCCACCTATAGCGGGAGCGGAGTACTTC.